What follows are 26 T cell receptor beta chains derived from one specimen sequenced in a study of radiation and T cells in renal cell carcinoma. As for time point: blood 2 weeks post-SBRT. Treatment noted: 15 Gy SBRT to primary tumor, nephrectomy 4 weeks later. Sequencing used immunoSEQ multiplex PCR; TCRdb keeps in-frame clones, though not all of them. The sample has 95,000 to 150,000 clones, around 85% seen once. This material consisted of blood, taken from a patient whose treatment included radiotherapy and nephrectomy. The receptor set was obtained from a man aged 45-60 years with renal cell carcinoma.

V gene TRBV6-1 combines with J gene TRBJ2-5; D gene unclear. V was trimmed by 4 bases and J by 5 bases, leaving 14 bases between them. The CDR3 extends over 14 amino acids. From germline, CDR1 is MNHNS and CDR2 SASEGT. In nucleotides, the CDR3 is TGTGCCAGCAGTGTTGGGGTGATGTGGGAGACCCAGTACTTC. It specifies CASSVGVMWETQYF.

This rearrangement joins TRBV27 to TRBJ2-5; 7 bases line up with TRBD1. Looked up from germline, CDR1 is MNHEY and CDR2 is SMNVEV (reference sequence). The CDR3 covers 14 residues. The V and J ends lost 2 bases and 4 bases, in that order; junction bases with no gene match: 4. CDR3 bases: TGTGCCAGCAGTTTAAGGCGACAGGGAGAGACCCAGTACTTC. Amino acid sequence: CASSLRRQGETQYF.

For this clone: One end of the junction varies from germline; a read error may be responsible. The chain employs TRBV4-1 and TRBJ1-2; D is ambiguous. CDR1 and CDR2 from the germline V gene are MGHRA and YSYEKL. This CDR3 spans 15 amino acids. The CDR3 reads CASSQNPAESYDYTF. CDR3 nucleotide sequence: TGCGCCAGCAGCCAAAACCCGGCAGAAAGCTATGACTACACCTTC.

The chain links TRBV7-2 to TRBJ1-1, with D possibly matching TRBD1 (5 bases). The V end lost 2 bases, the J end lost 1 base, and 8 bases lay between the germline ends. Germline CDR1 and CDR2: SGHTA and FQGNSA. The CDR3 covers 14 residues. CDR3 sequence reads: CASSLLGGNTEAFF. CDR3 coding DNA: TGTGCCAGCAGCTTATTGGGGGGGAACACTGAAGCTTTCTTT.

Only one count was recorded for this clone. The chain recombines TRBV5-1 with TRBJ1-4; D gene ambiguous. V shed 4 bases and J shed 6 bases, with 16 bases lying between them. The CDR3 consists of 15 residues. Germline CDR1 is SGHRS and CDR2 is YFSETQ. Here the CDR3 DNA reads TGCGCCAGCAGCCGCTTGGGCGGGAGGGATGAAAAACTGTTTTTT. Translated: CASSRLGGRDEKLFF.

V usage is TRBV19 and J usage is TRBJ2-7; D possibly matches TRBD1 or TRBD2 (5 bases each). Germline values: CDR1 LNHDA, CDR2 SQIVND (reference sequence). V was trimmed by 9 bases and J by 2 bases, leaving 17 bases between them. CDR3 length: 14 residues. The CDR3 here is CASRMGVGTYEQYF. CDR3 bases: TGTGCCAGCAGAATGGGGGTTGGCACCTACGAGCAGTACTTC. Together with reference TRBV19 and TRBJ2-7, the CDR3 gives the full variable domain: DGGITQSPKYLFRKEGQNVTLSCEQNLNHDAMYWYRQDPGQGLRLIYYSQIVNDFQKGDIAEGYSVSREKKESFPLTVTSAQKNPTAFYLCASRMGVGTYEQYFGPGTRLTVT.

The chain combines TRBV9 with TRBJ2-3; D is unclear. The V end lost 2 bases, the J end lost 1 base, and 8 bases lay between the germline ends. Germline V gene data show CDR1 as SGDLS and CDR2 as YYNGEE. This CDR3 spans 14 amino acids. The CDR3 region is CASSVALGTDTQYF. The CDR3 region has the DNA TGTGCCAGCAGCGTTGCCCTAGGCACAGATACGCAGTATTTT. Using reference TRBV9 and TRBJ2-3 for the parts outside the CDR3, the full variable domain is DSGVTQTPKHLITATGQRVTLRCSPRSGDLSVYWYQQSLDQGLQFLIQYYNGEERAKGNILERFSAQQFPDLHSELNLSSLELGDSALYFCASSVALGTDTQYFGPGTRLTVL.

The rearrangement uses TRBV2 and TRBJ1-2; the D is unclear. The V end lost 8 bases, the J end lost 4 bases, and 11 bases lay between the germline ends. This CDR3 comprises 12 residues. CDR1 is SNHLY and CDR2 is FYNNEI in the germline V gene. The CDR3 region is CASVADFYGYTF. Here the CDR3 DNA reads TGTGCCAGCGTCGCCGACTTCTATGGCTACACCTTC.

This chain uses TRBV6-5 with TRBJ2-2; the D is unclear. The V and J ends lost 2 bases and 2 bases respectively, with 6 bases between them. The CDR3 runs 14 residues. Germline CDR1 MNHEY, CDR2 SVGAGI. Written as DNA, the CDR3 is TGTGCCAGCAGTTACAGGCCTAACACCGGGGAGCTGTTTTTT. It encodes CASSYRPNTGELFF.

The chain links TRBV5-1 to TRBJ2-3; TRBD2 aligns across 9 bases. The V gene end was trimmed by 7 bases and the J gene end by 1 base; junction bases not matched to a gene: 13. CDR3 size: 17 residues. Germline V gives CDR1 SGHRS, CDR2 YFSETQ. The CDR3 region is CASSGELAGGRTDTQYF. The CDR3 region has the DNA TGCGCCAGCTCCGGGGAGCTGGCGGGAGGGCGCACAGATACGCAGTATTTT.

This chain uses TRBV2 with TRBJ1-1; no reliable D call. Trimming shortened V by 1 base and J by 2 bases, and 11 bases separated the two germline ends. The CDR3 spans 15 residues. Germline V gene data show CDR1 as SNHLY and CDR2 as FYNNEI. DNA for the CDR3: TGTGCCAGCAGTGAAGAGGCCGGAGCTAACACTGAAGCTTTCTTT. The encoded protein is CASSEEAGANTEAFF.

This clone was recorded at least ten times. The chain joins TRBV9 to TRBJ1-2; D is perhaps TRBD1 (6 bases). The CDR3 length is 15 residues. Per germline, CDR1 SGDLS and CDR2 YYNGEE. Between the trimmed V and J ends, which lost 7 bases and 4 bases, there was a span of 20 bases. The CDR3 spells CASHGGGSGTYGYTF. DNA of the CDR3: TGTGCCAGCCACGGGGGGGGCAGCGGAACCTATGGCTACACCTTC.

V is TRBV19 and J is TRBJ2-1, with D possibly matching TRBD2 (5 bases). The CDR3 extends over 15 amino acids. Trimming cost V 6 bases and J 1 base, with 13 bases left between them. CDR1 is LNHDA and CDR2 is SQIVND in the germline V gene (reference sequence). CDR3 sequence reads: CASRPGRGSYNEQFF. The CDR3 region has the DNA TGTGCCAGTAGGCCGGGCCGGGGTTCCTACAATGAGCAGTTCTTC.

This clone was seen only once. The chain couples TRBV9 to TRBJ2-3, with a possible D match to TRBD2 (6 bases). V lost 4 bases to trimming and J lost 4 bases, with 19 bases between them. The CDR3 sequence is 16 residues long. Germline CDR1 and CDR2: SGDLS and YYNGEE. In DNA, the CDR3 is TGTGCCAGCAGCCCAGACGGTAGTCCGGGGGCAGATACGCAGTATTTT. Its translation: CASSPDGSPGADTQYF.

CDR3 residues: CASSLAGQGAYNEQFF. DNA for the CDR3: TGCGCCAGCAGCTTGGCCGGACAGGGGGCTTACAATGAGCAGTTCTTC. The rearrangement links TRBV5-1 to TRBJ2-1; 11 bases match TRBD1. The germline CDR1 and CDR2 sequences are SGHRS and YFSETQ. This CDR3 is 16 amino acids long. V gave up 0 bases and J gave up 4 bases; unmatched junction bases: 3.

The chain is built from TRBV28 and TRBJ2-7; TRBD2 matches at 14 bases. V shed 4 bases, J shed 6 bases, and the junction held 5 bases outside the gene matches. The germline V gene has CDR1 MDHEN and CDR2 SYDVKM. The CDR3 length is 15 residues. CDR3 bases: TGTGCCAGCAGTTGGGGACTAGCGGGGGTTAGCGAGCAGTACTTC. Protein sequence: CASSWGLAGVSEQYF.

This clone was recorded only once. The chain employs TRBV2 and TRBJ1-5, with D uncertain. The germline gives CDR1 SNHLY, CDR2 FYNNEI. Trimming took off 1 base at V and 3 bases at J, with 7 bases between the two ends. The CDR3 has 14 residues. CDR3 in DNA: TGTGCCAGCAGTGAAGGTCAGCCCAATCAGCCCCAGCATTTT. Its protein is CASSEGQPNQPQHF.

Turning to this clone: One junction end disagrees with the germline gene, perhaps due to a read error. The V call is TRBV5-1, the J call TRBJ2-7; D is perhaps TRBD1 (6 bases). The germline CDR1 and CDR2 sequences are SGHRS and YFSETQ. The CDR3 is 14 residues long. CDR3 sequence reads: CASCLTGLSDEQYF. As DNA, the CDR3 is TGCGCCAGTTGTTTGACAGGTCTCTCCGACGAGCAGTACTTC.

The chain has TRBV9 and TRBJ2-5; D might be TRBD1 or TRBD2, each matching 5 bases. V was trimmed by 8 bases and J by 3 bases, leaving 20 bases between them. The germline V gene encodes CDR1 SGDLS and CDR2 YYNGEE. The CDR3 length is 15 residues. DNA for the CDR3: TGTGCCAGTACGCGCGGTTTTCAGGGAGAAGAGACCCAGTACTTC. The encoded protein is CASTRGFQGEETQYF.

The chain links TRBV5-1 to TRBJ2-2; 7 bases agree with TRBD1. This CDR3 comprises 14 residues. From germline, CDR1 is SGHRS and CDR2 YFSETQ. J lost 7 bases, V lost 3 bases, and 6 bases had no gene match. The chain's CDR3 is CASSSDRVGGELFF. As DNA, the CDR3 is TGCGCCAGCAGCTCCGACAGGGTGGGCGGGGAGCTGTTTTTT.

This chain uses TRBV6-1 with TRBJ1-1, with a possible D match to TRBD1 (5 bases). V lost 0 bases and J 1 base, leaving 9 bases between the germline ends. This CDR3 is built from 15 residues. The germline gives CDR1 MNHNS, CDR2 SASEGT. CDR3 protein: CASSEAYGTNTEAFF. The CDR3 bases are TGTGCCAGCAGTGAAGCTTACGGGACGAACACTGAAGCTTTCTTT.

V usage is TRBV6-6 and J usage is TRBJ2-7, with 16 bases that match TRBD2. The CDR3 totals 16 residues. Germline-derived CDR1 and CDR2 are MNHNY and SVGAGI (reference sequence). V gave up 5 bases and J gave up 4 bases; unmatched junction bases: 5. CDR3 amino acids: CASSTLGLAGGYEQYF. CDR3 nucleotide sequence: TGTGCCAGCAGTACCTTGGGACTAGCGGGAGGGTACGAGCAGTACTTC.

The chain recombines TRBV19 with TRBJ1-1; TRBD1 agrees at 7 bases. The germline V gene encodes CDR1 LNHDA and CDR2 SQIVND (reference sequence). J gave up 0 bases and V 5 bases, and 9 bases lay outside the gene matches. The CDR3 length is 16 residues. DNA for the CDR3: TGTGCCAGTAGTCCCAACCCGGACAGGCTGAACACTGAAGCTTTCTTT. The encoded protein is CASSPNPDRLNTEAFF.

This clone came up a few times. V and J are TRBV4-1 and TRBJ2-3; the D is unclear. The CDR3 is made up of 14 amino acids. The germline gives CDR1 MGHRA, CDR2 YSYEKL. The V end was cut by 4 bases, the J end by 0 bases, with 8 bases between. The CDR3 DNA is TGCGCCAGCAGCCCAGACCGAAGCACAGATACGCAGTATTTT. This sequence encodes CASSPDRSTDTQYF.

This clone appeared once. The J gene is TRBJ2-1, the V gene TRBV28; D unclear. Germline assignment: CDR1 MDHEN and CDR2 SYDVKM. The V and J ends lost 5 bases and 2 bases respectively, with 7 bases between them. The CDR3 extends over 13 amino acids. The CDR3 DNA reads TGTGCCAGCAGTACCGGAGCCTACAATGAGCAGTTCTTC. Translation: CASSTGAYNEQFF. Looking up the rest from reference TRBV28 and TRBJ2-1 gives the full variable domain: DVKVTQSSRYLVKRTGEKVFLECVQDMDHENMFWYRQDPGLGLRLIYFSYDVKMKEKGDIPEGYSVSREKKERFSLILESASTNQTSMYLCASSTGAYNEQFFGPGTRLTVL.

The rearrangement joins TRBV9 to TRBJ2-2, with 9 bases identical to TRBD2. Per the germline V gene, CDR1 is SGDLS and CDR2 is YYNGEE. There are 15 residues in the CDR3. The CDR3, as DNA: TGTGCGAGTGGGGGGACTAGCCCGTCATCCGGGGAGCTGTTTTTT. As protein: CASGGTSPSSGELFF.